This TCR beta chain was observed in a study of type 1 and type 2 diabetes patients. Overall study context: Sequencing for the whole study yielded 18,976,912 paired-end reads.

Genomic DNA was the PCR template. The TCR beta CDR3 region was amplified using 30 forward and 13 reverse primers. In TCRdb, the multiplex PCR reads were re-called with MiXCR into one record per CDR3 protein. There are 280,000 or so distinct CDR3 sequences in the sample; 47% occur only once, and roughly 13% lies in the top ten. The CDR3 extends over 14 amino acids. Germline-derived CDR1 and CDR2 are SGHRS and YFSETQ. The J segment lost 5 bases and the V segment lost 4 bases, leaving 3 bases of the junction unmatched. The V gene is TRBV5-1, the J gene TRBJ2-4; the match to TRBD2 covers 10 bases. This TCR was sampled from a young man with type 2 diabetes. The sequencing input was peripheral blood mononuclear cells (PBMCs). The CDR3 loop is CASSPAGGENIQYF. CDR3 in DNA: TGCGCCAGCAGCCCAGCGGGAGGGGAAAACATTCAGTACTTC.